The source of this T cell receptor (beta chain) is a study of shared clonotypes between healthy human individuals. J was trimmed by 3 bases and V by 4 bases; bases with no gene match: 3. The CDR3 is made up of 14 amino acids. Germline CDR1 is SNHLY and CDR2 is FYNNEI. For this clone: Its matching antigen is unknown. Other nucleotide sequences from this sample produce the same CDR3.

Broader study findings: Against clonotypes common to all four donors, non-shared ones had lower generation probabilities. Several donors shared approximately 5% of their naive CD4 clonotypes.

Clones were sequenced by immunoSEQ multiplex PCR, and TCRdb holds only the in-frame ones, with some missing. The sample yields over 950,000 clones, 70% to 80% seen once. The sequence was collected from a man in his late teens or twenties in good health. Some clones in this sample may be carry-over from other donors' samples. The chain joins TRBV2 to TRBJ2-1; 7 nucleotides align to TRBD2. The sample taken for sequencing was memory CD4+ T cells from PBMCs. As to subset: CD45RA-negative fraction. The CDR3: CASSVLADYNEQFF. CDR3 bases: TGTGCCAGCAGTGTGCTAGCGGACTACAATGAGCAGTTCTTC.